The 32 T cell receptor beta chains listed next were all sequenced from one sample in a study of T-cell memory formation after mild COVID-19. Using its own MiXCR run on the 5' RACE reads, TCRdb lists one record per CDR3 protein. The sample holds around 7,100 distinct CDR3 sequences, roughly 58% seen once. Sequencing was carried out using PBMCs or a T cell subset sorted from them (not recorded which). The receptors were sampled from an adult who had mild COVID-19 (a few samples of this study predate the infection). Cell type and time point are not known.

The rearrangement links TRBV2 to TRBJ2-2; 8 bases are shared with TRBD2. This CDR3 region has 16 residues. V lost 5 bases and J lost 0; bases outside the gene matches: 5. Germline V CDR1 and CDR2: SNHLY, FYNNEI. The CDR3 is CASSRTSGANTGELFF. The CDR3 DNA follows: TGTGCCAGCAGTCGCACTAGCGGAGCGAACACCGGGGAGCTGTTTTTT.

This rearrangement joins TRBV20-1 to TRBJ1-1, with D possibly TRBD1 on 5 matching bases. CDR3 length equals 15 residues. Germline V gene sequence: CDR1 DFQATT, CDR2 SNEGSKA (reference sequence). The V end lost 0 bases, the J end lost 3 bases, and 14 bases lay between the germline ends. The CDR3 region is CSARDPQGSYTEAFF. In DNA, the CDR3 is TGCAGTGCTAGAGATCCGCAGGGTTCGTACACTGAAGCTTTCTTT.

The V and J genes are TRBV5-1 and TRBJ2-2, with D tentatively TRBD1 (5 bases). The germline gives CDR1 SGHRS, CDR2 YFSETQ. The CDR3 totals 15 residues. V was shortened by 4 bases and J by 0 bases, with 10 bases between the two germline ends. In DNA form, the CDR3 reads TGCGCCAGCAGCCAAGACAGTCCGAACACCGGGGAGCTGTTTTTT. This translates into CASSQDSPNTGELFF.

The V gene is TRBV7-7, the J gene TRBJ2-3, with TRBD2 matching over 7 bases. The V gene end was trimmed by 5 bases and the J gene end by 7 bases; junction bases not matched to a gene: 3. Germline V gene lookup returns CDR1 SSHAT and CDR2 FNYEAQ (reference sequence). The length of the CDR3 is 12 residues. The CDR3 sequence: CASSPGGYTQYF. The DNA for the CDR3 is TGTGCCAGCAGCCCGGGGGGTTATACGCAGTATTTT.

In this sample, this clonotype is medium-sized. This chain joins TRBV7-3 and TRBJ2-5; D ambiguous. Deletions cut 5 bases from V and 4 bases from J, with 11 bases between. The CDR3 sequence is 13 residues long. Germline lookup yields CDR1 SGHTA and CDR2 FQGTGA. CDR3 residues: CASSPNQRETQYF. The CDR3 DNA reads TGTGCCAGCAGCCCAAACCAGAGAGAGACCCAGTACTTC.

The V call is TRBV5-1, the J call TRBJ1-4, with D hard to call. V was cut by 0 bases and J by 3 bases, with 6 bases left in between. This CDR3 contains 14 residues. Germline-derived CDR1 and CDR2 are SGHRS and YFSETQ. CDR3 sequence: CASSLGSPNEKLFF. CDR3 coding DNA: TGCGCCAGCAGCTTGGGGAGCCCTAATGAAAAACTGTTTTTT.

The rearrangement joins TRBV7-9 to TRBJ1-1, with 9 bases matching TRBD1. Per the germline V gene, CDR1 is SEHNR and CDR2 is FQNEAQ (reference sequence). Trimming cost V 0 bases and J 6 bases; bases outside gene matches: 5. The CDR3 runs to 15 residues. The chain's CDR3 is CASSLARDRVPEAFF. The CDR3 DNA reads as TGTGCCAGCAGCTTAGCGCGGGACAGGGTCCCTGAAGCTTTCTTT.

This clonotype is labeled as medium-sized (0.01 to 0.1%). This chain links TRBV4-2 with TRBJ2-7, with TRBD2 matching 7 bases. Germline values: CDR1 LGHNA, CDR2 YNFKEQ. V lost 0 bases, J lost 2 bases, and 7 bases stayed unmatched. This CDR3 has 16 amino acids. CDR3 in amino acids: CASSQDPLASPYEQYF. Written as DNA, the CDR3 is TGTGCCAGCAGCCAAGATCCACTAGCGAGTCCCTACGAGCAGTACTTC.

In this sample, this clonotype is medium-sized. V and J are TRBV3-1 and TRBJ2-3; D not certain. This CDR3 has 12 residues. With 1 base removed from V and 5 bases from J, the gap between germline ends came to 4 bases. Germline loops: CDR1 LGHDT, CDR2 YNNKEL (reference sequence). This CDR3 is CASSQVVDTQYF. CDR3 sequence (DNA): TGTGCCAGCAGCCAAGTCGTAGATACGCAGTATTTT.

The V call is TRBV30, the J call TRBJ2-5; tentatively, D is TRBD1 or TRBD2 (5 bases each). The CDR3 sequence is 15 residues long. V lost 5 bases, J lost 5 bases, and 21 bases lay in between. The germline CDR1 and CDR2 sequences are GTSNPN and SVGIG (reference sequence). In DNA, the CDR3 is TGTGCCTGGTCCCGCATAGCCGGGACGGGGGAGACCCAGTACTTC. Amino acid sequence: CAWSRIAGTGETQYF.

This clonotype is judged medium-sized. The V gene is TRBV6-2 or TRBV6-3, the J gene TRBJ2-5; 9 positions agree with TRBD2. The CDR3 totals 16 residues. Germline V gene data show CDR1 as MNHEY and CDR2 as SVGEGT. V trimming: 4 bases; J trimming: 4 bases; junction bases outside the gene matches: 10. The CDR3 DNA reads TGTGCCAGCAGTTTGTTTGGGACTAGCAGGCGAGAGACCCAGTACTTC. It encodes CASSLFGTSRRETQYF.

The count of this clonotype is one. The genes are TRBV9 and TRBJ2-5, with D possibly matching TRBD2 (7 bases). Trimming removed 3 bases at V and 5 bases at J, with 17 bases between. The CDR3 spans 15 residues. The germline V gene has CDR1 SGDLS and CDR2 YYNGEE. CDR3 DNA sequence: TGTGCCAGCAGCGATGGGGGGGGACACCGGGAGACCCAGTACTTC. Protein: CASSDGGGHRETQYF. Full variable domain (remainder filled in from reference TRBV9 and TRBJ2-5): DSGVTQTPKHLITATGQRVTLRCSPRSGDLSVYWYQQSLDQGLQFLIQYYNGEERAKGNILERFSAQQFPDLHSELNLSSLELGDSALYFCASSDGGGHRETQYFGPGTRLLVL.

The chain combines TRBV11-2 with TRBJ2-7, with D perhaps matching TRBD1 (6 bases). From germline, CDR1 is SGHAT and CDR2 FQNNGV. V was clipped by 3 bases and J by 1 base, with 22 bases between them. The CDR3 consists of 18 residues. The CDR3 nucleotides are TGTGCCAGCAGCTTCGAGGAGTCGTGGGCAGGGGCGTCCTACGAGCAGTACTTC. Encoded protein: CASSFEESWAGASYEQYF.

This clonotype is categorized as large. This rearrangement joins TRBV5-1 to TRBJ1-2; a weak D match, TRBD1 (6 bases). This CDR3 is built from 14 residues. The V gene's germline CDR1 is SGHRS and CDR2 YFSETQ. The ends were cut back, 1 base at V and 3 bases at J, with 10 bases in the middle. The CDR3 spells CASSLRGPYYGYTF. The DNA of the CDR3 is TGCGCCAGCAGCTTGCGGGGGCCGTACTATGGCTACACCTTC.

J is TRBJ2-1 and V is TRBV29-1; TRBD1 matches 9 bases. V shed 7 bases and J 8 bases; nucleotides not matched to a gene: 6. The CDR3 has 12 residues. The germline V gene encodes CDR1 SQVTM and CDR2 ANQGSEA. The CDR3 loop reads CSARTGEYEQFF. CDR3 nucleotide sequence: TGCAGCGCCCGGACAGGGGAGTATGAGCAGTTCTTC.

V gene TRBV20-1 combines with J gene TRBJ2-7, with D hard to call. This CDR3 spans 14 amino acids. Germline CDR1 is DFQATT and CDR2 is SNEGSKA (reference sequence). V lost 0 bases and J 0 bases, leaving 9 bases between the germline ends. Here the CDR3 reads CSARDRISSYEQYV. The DNA of the CDR3 is TGCAGTGCTAGAGATCGGATTAGCTCCTACGAGCAGTACGTC.

The rearrangement links TRBV6-1 to TRBJ2-5, with TRBD2 matching over 12 bases. V dropped 2 bases and J dropped 2; count of bases not matched to a gene: 0. The germline V gene has CDR1 MNHNS and CDR2 SASEGT. The CDR3 totals 15 residues. CDR3 sequence (DNA): TGTGCCAGCAGTGAACTAGCGGGGGGGCAAGAGACCCAGTACTTC. Its translation: CASSELAGGQETQYF.

This clonotype has just a few counts. This chain connects TRBV6-6 to TRBJ1-2; a possible D gene is TRBD1 (5 bases). V shed 4 bases and J shed 3 bases, with 21 bases lying between them. Germline V lookup: CDR1 MNHNY, CDR2 SVGAGI (reference sequence). The CDR3 covers 17 residues. CDR3 nucleotide sequence: TGTGCCAGCAGTTCCCACCGGGACCTCAGAAGGGACTATGGCTACACCTTC. Translated: CASSSHRDLRRDYGYTF.

J is TRBJ1-1 and V is TRBV7-9, with D possibly matching TRBD1 (5 bases). CDR1 is SEHNR, CDR2 FQNEAQ, per germline (reference sequence). This CDR3 spans 13 amino acids. The V gene lost 3 bases and the J gene lost 3 bases, with 8 bases spanning the gap. CDR3 protein: CASSFVRDTEAFF. For the CDR3, the DNA is TGTGCCAGCAGCTTTGTCAGGGACACTGAAGCTTTCTTT.

The rearrangement uses TRBV24-1 and TRBJ2-1, with 9 bases aligning to TRBD1. The CDR3 runs 13 residues. Germline lookup yields CDR1 KGHDR and CDR2 SFDVKD. V was pared by 9 bases and J by 5 bases, with 4 bases of the junction left unmatched. The CDR3 DNA sequence: TGTGCCACCCAACAGGGGGCCAACAATGAGCAGTTCTTC. It translates to CATQQGANNEQFF.

The chain joins TRBV7-2 to TRBJ2-1; 13 nucleotides line up with TRBD2. This CDR3 is 16 amino acids long. The V gene's germline CDR1 is SGHTA and CDR2 FQGNSA. J was trimmed by 7 bases and V by 7 bases; bases with no gene match: 10. CDR3 in amino acids: CASTVFGTSGANEQFF. CDR3 coding DNA: TGTGCCAGCACCGTATTTGGGACTAGCGGGGCTAATGAGCAGTTCTTC.

This rearrangement joins TRBV7-9 to TRBJ2-3; possibly TRBD2 for D (5 bases). CDR1 is SEHNR, CDR2 FQNEAQ, per germline (reference sequence). Trimming took 3 bases from V and 5 from J, leaving 9 bases between them. This CDR3 is 13 amino acids long. The CDR3, as DNA: TGTGCCAGCAGCTTCGGGGAAGGAGATACGCAGTATTTT. It specifies CASSFGEGDTQYF.

CDR3 coding DNA: TGCGCCAGCAGCTCGACGGCTTTCGGCTACACCTTC. Translating it yields CASSSTAFGYTF. The chain joins TRBV4-1 to TRBJ1-2; D unclear. Germline V gene data show CDR1 as MGHRA and CDR2 as YSYEKL. With 5 bases removed from V and 8 bases from J, the gap between germline ends came to 12 bases. CDR3 length: 12 residues.

By sample fraction, this clonotype is medium-sized. The chain employs TRBV7-2 and TRBJ2-1; D perhaps matches TRBD2 (6 bases). This CDR3 comprises 13 residues. Germline values: CDR1 SGHTA, CDR2 FQGNSA. V was pared by 4 bases and J by 7 bases, with 11 bases between. DNA for the CDR3: TGTGCCAGCAGCTCGGGACTTTTAAATGAGCAGTTCTTC. It translates to CASSSGLLNEQFF. Filled out from reference TRBV7-2 and TRBJ2-1, the complete variable domain reads GAGVSQSPSNKVTEKGKDVELRCDPISGHTALYWYRQSLGQGLEFLIYFQGNSAPDKSGLPSDRFSAERTGGSVSTLTIQRTQQEDSAVYLCASSSGLLNEQFFGPGTRLTVL.

The chain couples TRBV5-1 to TRBJ1-1; D possibly corresponds to TRBD1 (5 bases). V lost 7 bases and J lost 4, with 14 bases in between. This CDR3 is built from 13 residues. CDR1 SGHRS and CDR2 YFSETQ come from the germline V gene. Here the CDR3 DNA reads TGCGCCAGCTCGTCGGCACAGGTCACTGAAGCTTTCTTT. This encodes CASSSAQVTEAFF. The full variable domain, with the rest looked up from reference TRBV5-1 and TRBJ1-1, is KAGVTQTPRYLIKTRGQQVTLSCSPISGHRSVSWYQQTPGQGLQFLFEYFSETQRNKGNFPGRFSGRQFSNSRSEMNVSTLELGDSALYLCASSSAQVTEAFFGQGTRLTVV.

This clonotype qualifies as medium-sized. The rearrangement uses TRBV24-1 and TRBJ2-1, with 7 bases identical to TRBD1. The CDR3 has 14 residues. The V and J ends lost 7 bases and 1 base, in that order; junction bases with no gene match: 3. CDR1 and CDR2 from the germline V gene are KGHDR and SFDVKD. The CDR3 bases are TGTGCCACCAGCCACAGGGGATCCTACAATGAGCAGTTCTTC. It encodes CATSHRGSYNEQFF.

This clonotype counts as medium-sized. The V call is TRBV12-3 or TRBV12-4, the J call TRBJ1-1, with D perhaps TRBD1 (5 bases). The CDR3 length is 15 residues. The germline V and J ends were trimmed by 0 bases and 1 base, with 9 bases remaining between them. As DNA, the CDR3 is TGTGCCAGCAGTTTAGCTCCAGGGCCGAACACTGAAGCTTTCTTT. Protein product: CASSLAPGPNTEAFF.

The rearrangement uses TRBV4-3 and TRBJ2-7; unclear D gene. The length of the CDR3 is 12 residues. The germline V gene has CDR1 LGHNA and CDR2 YSLEER. V was pared by 1 base and J by 6 bases, with 7 bases between. CDR3 sequence reads: CASSQGGSEQYF. DNA of the CDR3: TGCGCCAGCAGCCAAGGAGGCTCCGAGCAGTACTTC.

V and J are TRBV5-1 and TRBJ1-1, with D possibly being TRBD1 (5 bases). V was clipped by 0 bases and J by 1 base, with 10 bases between them. The CDR3 totals 15 residues. Germline lookup yields CDR1 SGHRS and CDR2 YFSETQ. The CDR3 DNA is TGCGCCAGCAGCTTGGCCGTGCAGGGGAACACTGAAGCTTTCTTT. This codes for CASSLAVQGNTEAFF.

The rearrangement joins TRBV27 to TRBJ2-7, with TRBD2 as a possible D gene (5 bases). Germline V gene sequence: CDR1 MNHEY, CDR2 SMNVEV (reference sequence). V lost 5 bases to trimming and J lost 3 bases, with 11 bases between them. This CDR3 is 13 amino acids long. In DNA form, the CDR3 reads TGTGCCAGCAGTGCCTGGGGAGACTACGAGCAGTACTTC. It codes for CASSAWGDYEQYF.

This chain uses TRBV20-1 with TRBJ2-6; the D is unclear. The CDR3 spans 13 residues. V was shortened by 2 bases and J by 1 base, with 3 bases between the two germline ends. Germline-derived CDR1 and CDR2 are DFQATT and SNEGSKA (reference sequence). This chain's CDR3 is CSARPSGANVLTF. The CDR3 nucleotides read TGCAGTGCTAGACCGTCTGGGGCCAACGTCCTGACTTTC.

This clonotype is medium-sized by share. This chain links TRBV28 with TRBJ1-4; D might be TRBD1 (6 bases). Trimming cost V 6 bases and J 7 bases, with 15 bases left between them. Germline CDR1 is MDHEN and CDR2 is SYDVKM. The CDR3 has 14 residues. CDR3 region: CASRDSGGAEKLFF. The DNA for the CDR3 is TGTGCCAGCAGGGACTCGGGGGGGGCTGAAAAACTGTTTTTT.